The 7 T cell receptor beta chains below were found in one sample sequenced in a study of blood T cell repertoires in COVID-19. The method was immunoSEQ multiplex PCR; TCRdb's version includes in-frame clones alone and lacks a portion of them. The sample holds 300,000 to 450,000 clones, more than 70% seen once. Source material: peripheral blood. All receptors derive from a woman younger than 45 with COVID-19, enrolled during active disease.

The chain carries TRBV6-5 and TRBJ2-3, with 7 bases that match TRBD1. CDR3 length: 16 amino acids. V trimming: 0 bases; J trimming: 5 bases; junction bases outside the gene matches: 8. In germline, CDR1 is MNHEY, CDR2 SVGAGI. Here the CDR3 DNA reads TGTGCCAGCAGTTACTCAAGGGGGCCGAGGATAGATACGCAGTATTTT. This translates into CASSYSRGPRIDTQYF.

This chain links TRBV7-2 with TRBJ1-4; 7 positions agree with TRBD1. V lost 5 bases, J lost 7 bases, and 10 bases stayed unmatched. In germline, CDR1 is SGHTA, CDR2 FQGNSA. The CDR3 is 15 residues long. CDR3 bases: TGTGCCAGCAGCCCTGGGACAGACCTGCGTGAAAAACTGTTTTTT. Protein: CASSPGTDLREKLFF.

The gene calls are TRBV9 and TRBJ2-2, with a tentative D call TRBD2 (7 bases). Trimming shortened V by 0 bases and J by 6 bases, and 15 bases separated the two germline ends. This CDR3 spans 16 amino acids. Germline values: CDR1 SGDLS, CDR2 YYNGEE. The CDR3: CASSVGGGPGAGELFF. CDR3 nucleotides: TGTGCCAGCAGCGTAGGGGGAGGGCCAGGGGCCGGGGAGCTGTTTTTT.

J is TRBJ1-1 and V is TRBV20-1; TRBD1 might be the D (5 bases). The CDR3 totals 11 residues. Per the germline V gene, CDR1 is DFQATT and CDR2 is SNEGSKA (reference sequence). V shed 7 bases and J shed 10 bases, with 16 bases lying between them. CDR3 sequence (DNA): TGCAGTGTCGCGGGGGGGGTTGCAGCTTTCTTT. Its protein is CSVAGGVAAFF.

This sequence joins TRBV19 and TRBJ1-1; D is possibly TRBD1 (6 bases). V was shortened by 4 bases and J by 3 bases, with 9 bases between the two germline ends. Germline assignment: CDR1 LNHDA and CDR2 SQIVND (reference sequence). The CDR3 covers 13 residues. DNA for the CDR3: TGTGCCAGTAGTAGACAGGTGGACACTGAAGCTTTCTTT. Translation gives CASSRQVDTEAFF.

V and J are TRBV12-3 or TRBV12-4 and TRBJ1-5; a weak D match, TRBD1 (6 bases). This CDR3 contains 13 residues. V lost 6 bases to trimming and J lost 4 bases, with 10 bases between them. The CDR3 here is CASSRGGNQPQHF. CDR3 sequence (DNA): TGTGCCAGCAGCAGGGGAGGGAATCAGCCCCAGCATTTT.

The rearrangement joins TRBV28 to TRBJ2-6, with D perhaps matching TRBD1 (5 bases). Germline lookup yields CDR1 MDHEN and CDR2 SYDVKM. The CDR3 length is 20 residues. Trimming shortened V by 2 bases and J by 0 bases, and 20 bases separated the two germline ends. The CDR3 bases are TGTGCCAGCAGTTTAACTTGGGAAAACAGGACCTCCTCTGGGGCCAACGTCCTGACTTTC. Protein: CASSLTWENRTSSGANVLTF.